The next 17 T cell receptor beta chains were all read from a single sample in a study of blood T cell repertoires in COVID-19. Profiled with immunoSEQ multiplex PCR; TCRdb holds only in-frame clones, not every one. In the table there are 140,000 or so clones, almost 80% of which are singletons. Sample: peripheral blood. The receptors were gathered from a man between 50 and 59 years old with active or convalescent COVID-19.

In nucleotides, the CDR3 is TGTGCCAGCAGCGTCCATGCGTTTTTGGCAGATACGCAGTATTTT. Amino acid sequence: CASSVHAFLADTQYF. The chain combines TRBV9 with TRBJ2-3; D is unclear. From germline, CDR1 is SGDLS and CDR2 YYNGEE. V lost 2 bases to trimming and J lost 4 bases, with 14 bases between them. This CDR3 contains 15 residues. The full variable domain, its missing parts supplied by reference TRBV9 and TRBJ2-3, is DSGVTQTPKHLITATGQRVTLRCSPRSGDLSVYWYQQSLDQGLQFLIQYYNGEERAKGNILERFSAQQFPDLHSELNLSSLELGDSALYFCASSVHAFLADTQYFGPGTRLTVL.

The chain joins TRBV29-1 to TRBJ2-7, with D perhaps TRBD1 (5 bases). The CDR3 contains 12 residues. Trimming cost V 6 bases and J 3 bases, with 12 bases left between them. The germline gives CDR1 SQVTM, CDR2 ANQGSEA. The CDR3 loop is CSVRQSIYEQYF. The CDR3 coding sequence is TGCAGCGTGCGACAGAGTATCTACGAGCAGTACTTC.

The chain combines TRBV7-3 with TRBJ1-2; a weak D match, TRBD1 (6 bases). V was shortened by 2 bases and J by 6 bases, with 10 bases between the two germline ends. From germline, CDR1 is SGHTA and CDR2 FQGTGA. The CDR3 runs to 13 residues. CDR3: CASSLSGANGYTF. In nucleotides, the CDR3 is TGTGCCAGCAGCTTATCAGGGGCGAATGGCTACACCTTC.

The CDR3 spells CASSMNRVGRTEAFF. In DNA form, the CDR3 reads TGTGCCAGTAGTATGAACAGGGTGGGCCGCACTGAAGCTTTCTTT. This chain uses TRBV19 with TRBJ1-1; the D gene is possibly TRBD1 (6 bases). V dropped 3 bases and J dropped 4 bases, with 15 bases sitting between them. The CDR3 runs 15 residues. From germline, CDR1 is LNHDA and CDR2 SQIVND (reference sequence). The entire variable domain, with the rest obtained from reference TRBV19 and TRBJ1-1, is as follows: DGGITQSPKYLFRKEGQNVTLSCEQNLNHDAMYWYRQDPGQGLRLIYYSQIVNDFQKGDIAEGYSVSREKKESFPLTVTSAQKNPTAFYLCASSMNRVGRTEAFFGQGTRLTVV.

This sequence joins TRBV20-1 and TRBJ2-1; unclear D gene. Trimming cost V 3 bases and J 5 bases, with 8 bases left between them. The germline V gene encodes CDR1 DFQATT and CDR2 SNEGSKA (reference sequence). The CDR3 runs 12 residues. The CDR3 is CSASQVNNEQFF. The CDR3 nucleotides are TGCAGTGCTAGTCAGGTTAACAATGAGCAGTTCTTC.

The chain has TRBV27 and TRBJ2-1; 11 bases align to TRBD2. CDR1 and CDR2 from the germline V gene are MNHEY and SMNVEV (reference sequence). The CDR3 contains 16 residues. J was trimmed by 1 base and V by 5 bases; bases with no gene match: 4. CDR3 in amino acids: CASSVLAGGSYNEQFF. The CDR3, as DNA: TGTGCCAGCAGTGTCTTAGCGGGAGGGTCCTACAATGAGCAGTTCTTC.

V is TRBV10-1 and J is TRBJ1-1; D is uncertain. V gave up 0 bases and J gave up 4 bases, with 9 bases separating them. Per germline, CDR1 WNHNN and CDR2 SYGVQD (reference sequence). This CDR3 is built from 14 residues. The CDR3 reads CASSESTGFTEAFF. CDR3 nucleotides: TGCGCCAGCAGTGAGTCGACGGGATTCACTGAAGCTTTCTTT.

This chain uses TRBV2 with TRBJ2-1, with D tentatively TRBD1 (5 bases). The CDR3 has 14 residues. V was trimmed by 4 bases and J by 1 base, leaving 8 bases between them. CDR1 is SNHLY and CDR2 is FYNNEI in the germline V gene. CDR3 DNA: TGTGCCAGCAGTGCCAGGGATTCCTACAATGAGCAGTTCTTC. Encoded protein: CASSARDSYNEQFF.

The chain recombines TRBV6-5 with TRBJ1-1; no clear D gene. V was pared by 7 bases and J by 3 bases, with 15 bases between. The CDR3 runs 14 residues. Germline V lookup: CDR1 MNHEY, CDR2 SVGAGI. CDR3 in amino acids: CASTFSPGDTEAFF. CDR3 sequence (DNA): TGTGCCAGCACCTTTAGTCCCGGAGACACTGAAGCTTTCTTT.

V is TRBV3-1 (or the pseudogene TRBV3-2) and J is TRBJ2-5; D unresolved. This CDR3 contains 14 residues. Trimming left V 4 bases short and J 0 bases short, with 9 bases between. Germline CDR1 LGHDT, CDR2 YNNKEL (reference sequence). The CDR3 coding sequence is TGTGCCAGCAGCCCGACACCAAACCAAGAGACCCAGTACTTC. This codes for CASSPTPNQETQYF.

This clone was picked up a small number of times. This sequence joins TRBV12-5 and TRBJ2-5; perhaps TRBD2 as D (7 bases). Looked up from germline, CDR1 is LGHNT and CDR2 is FRNRAP. The CDR3 loop spans 18 amino acids. The germline V and J ends were trimmed by 1 base and 10 bases, with 28 bases remaining between them. As DNA, the CDR3 is TGTGCTAGTGGTTTGGATCGGGGGGCCGCCCCCCAGTCCCTAGACCAGTACTTC. Protein product: CASGLDRGAAPQSLDQYF.

The V call is TRBV5-1, the J call TRBJ1-1, with D uncertain. Germline V CDR1 and CDR2: SGHRS, YFSETQ. The CDR3 totals 14 residues. The V gene lost 3 bases and the J gene lost 0 bases, with 9 bases spanning the gap. The CDR3 bases are TGCGCCAGCAGCTCAGCGGGCCTGAACACTGAAGCTTTCTTT. Translating it yields CASSSAGLNTEAFF.

The chain combines TRBV5-1 with TRBJ1-1; D call uncertain. Germline assignment: CDR1 SGHRS and CDR2 YFSETQ. Trimming pared 3 bases from V and 2 bases from J, leaving 11 bases between. This CDR3 spans 14 amino acids. The CDR3 protein is CASSSTVLNTEAFF. The CDR3 nucleotides are TGCGCCAGCAGCTCCACAGTGCTAAACACTGAAGCTTTCTTT.

The genes are TRBV28 and TRBJ1-6; 7 nucleotides align to TRBD1. The J segment lost 9 bases and the V segment lost 5 bases, leaving 13 bases of the junction unmatched. This CDR3 contains 16 residues. Germline CDR1 and CDR2: MDHEN and SYDVKM. In DNA, the CDR3 is TGTGCCAGCAGTCCGGTCAGAGACAGGGTTGGTTCACCCCTCCACTTT. Its translation: CASSPVRDRVGSPLHF.

The gene calls are TRBV27 and TRBJ1-4, with 8 bases that match TRBD1. V shed 6 bases and J 7 bases; nucleotides not matched to a gene: 7. This CDR3 is built from 14 residues. Germline V gene data show CDR1 as MNHEY and CDR2 as SMNVEV (reference sequence). This CDR3 reads CASREGQAIEKLFF. The CDR3 bases are TGTGCCAGCAGGGAGGGACAGGCCATTGAAAAACTGTTTTTT.

The chain employs TRBV9 and TRBJ2-5; 8 bases agree with TRBD1. CDR1 is SGDLS and CDR2 is YYNGEE in the germline V gene. The CDR3 sequence is 12 residues long. J gave up 5 bases and V 5 bases, and 2 bases lay outside the gene matches. In DNA form, the CDR3 reads TGTGCCAGCAGGGACAGGGAGGAGACCCAGTACTTC. It yields the protein CASRDREETQYF.

This clone was recorded only once. This chain joins TRBV11-2 and TRBJ2-2; unclear D gene. Germline V gives CDR1 SGHAT, CDR2 FQNNGV. Trimming removed 5 bases from V and 5 bases from J, with 9 bases in between. This CDR3 is 13 amino acids long. Here the CDR3 DNA reads TGTGCCAGCAGCCTCCTCTTGACCGGGGAGCTGTTTTTT. Residues: CASSLLLTGELFF.